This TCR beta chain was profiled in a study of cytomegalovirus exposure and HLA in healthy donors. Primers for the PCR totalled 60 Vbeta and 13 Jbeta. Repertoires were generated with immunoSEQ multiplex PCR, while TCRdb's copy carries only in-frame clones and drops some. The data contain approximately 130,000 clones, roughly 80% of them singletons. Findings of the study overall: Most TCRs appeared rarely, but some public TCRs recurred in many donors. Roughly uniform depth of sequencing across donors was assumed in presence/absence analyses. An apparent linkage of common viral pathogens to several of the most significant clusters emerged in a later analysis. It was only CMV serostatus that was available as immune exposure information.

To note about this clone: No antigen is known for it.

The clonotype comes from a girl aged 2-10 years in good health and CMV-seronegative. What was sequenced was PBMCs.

CDR3 sequence reads: CATSGYRDSYNEQFF. In DNA, the CDR3 is TGTGCCACCAGCGGATACCGGGACAGTTACAATGAGCAGTTCTTC. The chain combines TRBV15 with TRBJ2-1, with 7 bases that match TRBD1. Trimming at V came to 5 bases and at J to 4 bases, leaving 8 bases not matched to a gene. Germline V gene sequence: CDR1 LNHNV, CDR2 YYDKDF (reference sequence). The length of the CDR3 is 15 residues. Drawing the rest from reference TRBV15 and TRBJ2-1, the complete variable domain is DAMVIQNPRYQVTQFGKPVTLSCSQTLNHNVMYWYQQKSSQAPKLLFHYYDKDFNNEADTPDNFQSRRPNTSFCFLDIRSPGLGDTAMYLCATSGYRDSYNEQFFGPGTRLTVL.